This T cell receptor (beta chain) is drawn from a study of blood T cell repertoires in COVID-19. Whole-study context: Sites in the United States, Italy and Spain provided acute and convalescent COVID-19 samples.

In the original workflow: Counts of nucleated cells, estimated from reference gene primer amplification, were obtained. Sequenced by immunoSEQ multiplex PCR; TCRdb stores in-frame clones only, minus some. D and trimming come from the DNA, and the V and J calls and clone size come from that table. This sample has 150,000 or so clones, with approximately 80% found just once. This CDR3 is 15 amino acids long. CDR1 SEHNR and CDR2 FQNEAQ come from the germline V gene (reference sequence). The V end lost 5 bases, the J end lost 5 bases, and 15 bases lay between the germline ends. Source material: peripheral blood. V is TRBV7-9 and J is TRBJ1-4; maybe TRBD1 (6 bases). This TCR was sampled from a woman aged 55-69 years with acute or convalescent COVID-19. The CDR3 coding sequence is TGTGCCAGCAGCCCCGGACAGAACCCAAATGAAAAACTGTTTTTT. The encoded protein is CASSPGQNPNEKLFF.